These 22 T cell receptor beta chains came from one sample sequenced in a study of control samples from healthy donors and cancer patients. The repertoire was sequenced with immunoSEQ multiplex PCR; TCRdb's copy has only in-frame clones and lacks some. The sample holds 170,000 or so clones, 94% seen once. Sequencing was done on a sample of blood. These receptors came from a woman between 18 and 30 years old in good health.

The count of this clone is one. The chain uses TRBV10-3 and TRBJ1-1, with D uncertain. Germline V gives CDR1 ENHRY, CDR2 SYGVKD. The CDR3 has 14 amino acids. Trimming stripped 0 bases from V and 0 bases from J, with 5 bases between. The CDR3 region is CAISESQVNTEAFF. CDR3 nucleotide sequence: TGTGCCATCAGTGAGTCCCAGGTGAACACTGAAGCTTTCTTT.

This clone appeared a single time. The chain combines TRBV7-9 with TRBJ2-7; 7 positions match TRBD1. J was trimmed by 0 bases and V by 5 bases; bases with no gene match: 4. Germline V CDR1 and CDR2: SEHNR, FQNEAQ (reference sequence). The CDR3 is made up of 14 amino acids. The CDR3 DNA reads TGTGCCAGCAGCCCCGGGACAGACTCCTACGAGCAGTACTTC. It specifies CASSPGTDSYEQYF.

This chain connects TRBV19 to TRBJ1-2, with 7 positions matching TRBD1. Germline CDR1 and CDR2: LNHDA and SQIVND (reference sequence). There are 13 residues in the CDR3. With 4 bases clipped from V and 3 bases from J, the junction kept 2 bases outside the gene matches. As DNA, the CDR3 is TGTGCCAGTAGTAGAGACAGGGACTATGGCTACACCTTC. Translating gives CASSRDRDYGYTF.

This clone was seen only once. The rearrangement joins TRBV7-3 to TRBJ2-1, with no clear D. From germline, CDR1 is SGHTA and CDR2 FQGTGA. Trimming pared 2 bases from V and 4 bases from J, leaving 12 bases between. The CDR3 has 15 amino acids. The CDR3 loop reads CASSLPGSRYNEQFF. Written as DNA, the CDR3 is TGTGCCAGCAGCTTACCCGGGTCTAGATACAATGAGCAGTTCTTC. Supplemented by reference TRBV7-3 and TRBJ2-1, the full variable domain reads GAGVSQTPSNKVTEKGKYVELRCDPISGHTALYWYRQSLGQGPEFLIYFQGTGAADDSGLPNDRFFAVRPEGSVSTLKIQRTERGDSAVYLCASSLPGSRYNEQFFGPGTRLTVL.

This chain links TRBV7-9 with TRBJ2-1; TRBD2 matches at 14 bases. This CDR3 is 17 amino acids long. J lost 2 bases, V lost 6 bases, and 6 bases had no gene match. Germline V CDR1 and CDR2: SEHNR, FQNEAQ (reference sequence). CDR3 nucleotide sequence: TGTGCCAGCAGAACCGGGACTAGCGGGGGAACCTACAATGAGCAGTTCTTC. Protein: CASRTGTSGGTYNEQFF.

The rearrangement links TRBV6-2 or TRBV6-3 to TRBJ1-5; D gene ambiguous. From germline, CDR1 is MNHEY and CDR2 SVGEGT. V lost 1 base to trimming and J lost 7 bases, with 11 bases between them. The CDR3 runs 14 residues. The CDR3 is CASSYWVSGQPQHF. The CDR3 bases are TGTGCCAGCAGTTACTGGGTTTCAGGCCAGCCCCAGCATTTT.

This chain uses TRBV7-2 with TRBJ1-3; the match to TRBD1 covers 8 bases. Germline lookup yields CDR1 SGHTA and CDR2 FQGNSA. This CDR3 comprises 13 residues. The V gene end was trimmed by 9 bases and the J gene end by 3 bases; junction bases not matched to a gene: 4. As DNA, the CDR3 is TGTGCCAGTGCGACAGGGGTTGGAAACACCATATATTTT. Its protein is CASATGVGNTIYF.

The chain carries TRBV7-2 and TRBJ1-3; no clear D. Trimming took 1 base from V and 0 from J, leaving 4 bases between them. Germline CDR1 is SGHTA and CDR2 is FQGNSA. This CDR3 has 14 amino acids. The CDR3 protein is CASSLVRSGNTIYF. CDR3 nucleotides: TGTGCCAGCAGCTTAGTCCGCTCTGGAAACACCATATATTTT.

V usage is TRBV9 and J usage is TRBJ2-7; D unclear. CDR3 length: 14 residues. Trimming stripped 0 bases from V and 2 bases from J, with 9 bases between. Germline V CDR1 and CDR2: SGDLS, YYNGEE. CDR3 amino acids: CASSVDPGTYEQYF. CDR3 in DNA: TGTGCCAGCAGCGTAGACCCAGGTACCTACGAGCAGTACTTC.

This rearrangement joins TRBV29-1 to TRBJ1-2; D remains ambiguous. Between the trimmed V and J ends, which lost 3 bases and 8 bases, there was a span of 13 bases. Germline V lookup: CDR1 SQVTM, CDR2 ANQGSEA. The CDR3 sequence is 12 residues long. The CDR3 loop reads CSVDGSRWGYTF. CDR3 DNA sequence: TGCAGCGTTGACGGGTCGCGCTGGGGCTACACCTTC.

The chain carries TRBV19 and TRBJ2-1; 7 bases fit TRBD2. CDR1 LNHDA and CDR2 SQIVND come from the germline V gene (reference sequence). Trimming cost V 5 bases and J 5 bases; bases outside gene matches: 12. The CDR3 is made up of 16 amino acids. This CDR3 is CASSSPGQGGNNEQFF. CDR3 coding DNA: TGTGCCAGTAGTTCCCCGGGGCAGGGAGGGAACAATGAGCAGTTCTTC.

This chain uses TRBV28 with TRBJ1-2, with TRBD1 matching over 7 bases. V shed 5 bases and J 0 bases; nucleotides not matched to a gene: 12. The CDR3 covers 17 residues. Germline V gene sequence: CDR1 MDHEN, CDR2 SYDVKM. DNA for the CDR3: TGTGCCAGCAGTAACCCTAAAGGGGGCCTCGCTAACTATGGCTACACCTTC. This encodes CASSNPKGGLANYGYTF.

V and J are TRBV19 and TRBJ1-1, with D maybe TRBD1 (5 bases). The germline V and J ends were trimmed by 3 bases and 2 bases, with 7 bases remaining between them. The germline gives CDR1 LNHDA, CDR2 SQIVND (reference sequence). The CDR3 runs 13 residues. CDR3 residues: CASSIRDNTEAFF. As DNA, the CDR3 is TGTGCCAGTAGTATTAGGGACAACACTGAAGCTTTCTTT.

The CDR3 DNA reads as TGTGCCAGCAGCTTGTGGGGTAGCAATCAGCCCCAGCATTTT. It translates to CASSLWGSNQPQHF. V is TRBV5-4 and J is TRBJ1-5; D remains ambiguous. CDR1 is SGHNT, CDR2 YYREEE, per germline (reference sequence). Trimming shortened V by 1 base and J by 0 bases, and 5 bases separated the two germline ends. The CDR3 spans 14 residues.

This clone appeared a single time. At one of its ends the junction is not consistent with the germline gene, which may arise from a read error. The chain joins TRBV27 to TRBJ1-6; D might be TRBD1 (5 bases). The germline V gene encodes CDR1 MNHEY and CDR2 SMNVEV (reference sequence). The CDR3 length is 17 residues. This CDR3 reads CASSPFAGSSYNSPPHF. The CDR3 nucleotides read TGTGCCAGCAGTCCGTTCGCAGGGAGCTCCTATAATTCACCCCCCCACTTT.

The chain uses TRBV28 and TRBJ2-3, with TRBD2 matching over 10 bases. The junction had 8 bases not matched to a gene; V was cut back by 5 bases and J by 6 bases. Germline loops: CDR1 MDHEN, CDR2 SYDVKM. The CDR3 is 15 amino acids. The CDR3 protein is CASSRTSGGADTQYF. CDR3 sequence (DNA): TGTGCCAGCAGTCGGACTAGCGGAGGGGCGGATACGCAGTATTTT.

The genes are TRBV27 and TRBJ1-1; weak D call: TRBD1 (6 bases). There are 12 residues in the CDR3. From germline, CDR1 is MNHEY and CDR2 SMNVEV (reference sequence). V lost 8 bases to trimming and J lost 11 bases, with 18 bases between them. CDR3 DNA: TGTGCCAGCGGTCCCCCGGGGGCGGCTGCTTTCTTT. The encoded protein is CASGPPGAAAFF.

The J gene is TRBJ1-6, the V gene TRBV27, with a tentative D call TRBD1 (5 bases). CDR3 length: 15 amino acids. The V and J ends lost 5 bases and 4 bases respectively, with 12 bases between them. CDR1 and CDR2 from the germline V gene are MNHEY and SMNVEV (reference sequence). CDR3 sequence (DNA): TGTGCCAGCAGTCCCTCCCGACAGTATAATTCACCCCTCCACTTT. It yields the protein CASSPSRQYNSPLHF.

This chain connects TRBV4-1 to TRBJ2-3; D gene ambiguous. Germline values: CDR1 MGHRA, CDR2 YSYEKL. The germline V and J ends were trimmed by 3 bases and 0 bases, with 10 bases remaining between them. CDR3 size: 15 residues. CDR3 bases: TGCGCCAGCAGCCAGGATTGGACGAGCACAGATACGCAGTATTTT. Translating it yields CASSQDWTSTDTQYF.

The chain carries TRBV27 and TRBJ2-1; possible D gene TRBD1, 5 bases. Trimming left V 4 bases short and J 6 bases short, with 13 bases between. This CDR3 is built from 14 residues. In germline, CDR1 is MNHEY, CDR2 SMNVEV (reference sequence). The CDR3 DNA is TGTGCCAGCAGTTCCCTGACCAGGGTCAATGAGCAGTTCTTC. Translating gives CASSSLTRVNEQFF.

V and J are TRBV5-5 and TRBJ1-4, with no clear D. This CDR3 is built from 14 residues. Germline V lookup: CDR1 SGHKS, CDR2 YYEKEE (reference sequence). Trimming left V 0 bases short and J 5 bases short, with 8 bases between. The CDR3 nucleotides are TGTGCCAGCAGCTTGGTGGTCGGGAATGAAAAACTGTTTTTT. Its protein product is CASSLVVGNEKLFF.

The chain combines TRBV15 with TRBJ1-2; 9 positions match TRBD1. This CDR3 has 15 amino acids. J gave up 3 bases and V 0 bases, and 2 bases lay outside the gene matches. Germline V gene data show CDR1 as LNHNV and CDR2 as YYDKDF (reference sequence). The CDR3 sequence: CATSREGTGHYGYTF. The CDR3 bases are TGTGCCACCAGCAGAGAGGGGACAGGGCACTATGGCTACACCTTC.